Listed below are T cell receptor beta chains from one sample, sequenced in a study of CD8 T cells in Susac syndrome. MiXCR, applied by TCRdb to the immunoSEQ multiplex PCR reads, yields one record per CDR3 protein. The sample carries about 120,000 distinct CDR3 sequences, over 85% recorded once. Sequenced input: CD8+ T cells from PBMCs. The receptor source for this set is a human donor with Susac syndrome. Both conserved end residues are part of each CDR3. Fields, in order: J gene, V gene, clone size, D gene, CDR3 DNA, CDR3 protein. A D gene is named only where the DNA matches it firmly. Rows give clone size only sometimes, using once, few, many, or a class for an expanded clone.

TRBJ2-7,TRBV27,-,TRBD2,TGTGCCAGCAGTCAGACTAGCGGCGTCAGCGAGCAGTACTTC,CASSQTSGVSEQYF
TRBJ1-1,TRBV25-1,once,-,TGTGCCAGCAGTGAATATCGGGGTGCGATACCTTTCTTT,CASSEYRGAIPFF
TRBJ2-1,TRBV20-1,-,-,TGCAGTGCTACGGGAGCGAATGAGCAGTTCTTC,CSATGANEQFF
TRBJ2-1,TRBV12-3/TRBV12-4,-,TRBD2,TGTGCCACCCTTAATCGGGGGGACCTCAATGAGCAGTTCTTC,CATLNRGDLNEQFF
TRBJ1-2,TRBV20-1,-,TRBD1,TGCAGTGCTAGTTCGACAGGGGGTGTAAGCTACACCTTC,CSASSTGGVSYTF
TRBJ1-4,TRBV18,-,-,TGTGCCAGCTCCCCGGACGGAGATAATGAAAAACTGTTTTTT,CASSPDGDNEKLFF
TRBJ1-2,TRBV5-6,-,TRBD1,TGTGCCAGCAGCATACAGGGGGCGGACTATGGCTACACCTTC,CASSIQGADYGYTF
TRBJ2-7,TRBV10-2,-,-,TGCGCCAGCAGTGACTTCTCCTACGAGCAGTACTTC,CASSDFSYEQYF
TRBJ1-1,TRBV6-5,-,-,TGTGCCAGCAGTTACGGTTACGCCGGCAACACTGAAGCTTTCTTT,CASSYGYAGNTEAFF
TRBJ2-1,TRBV4-3,once,-,TGCGCCAGCAGCCAACACTCGGGAGAACCCTACAATGAGCAGTTCTTC,CASSQHSGEPYNEQFF
TRBJ1-1,TRBV12-3/TRBV12-4,-,-,TGTGCCAGCATCCGGGACGGAGGTGAAGCTTTCTTT,CASIRDGGEAFF
TRBJ1-5,TRBV6-1,-,-,TGTGCCAGCAGTGACTTAGCCGGGACCCCCCTCGGCAATCAGCCCCAGCATTTT,CASSDLAGTPLGNQPQHF
TRBJ2-1,TRBV4-3,once,-,TGCGCCAGCAGCCAAAGACCGGGACTCCTGACGTACAATGAGCAGTTCTTC,CASSQRPGLLTYNEQFF
TRBJ1-1,TRBV14,-,-,TGTGCCAGCAGCCAAGCTATGAACACTGAAGCTTTCTTT,CASSQAMNTEAFF
TRBJ2-3,TRBV11-1,-,-,TGTGCCAGCAGCCCAGGGTCGGGGACCGGGGATACGCAGTATTTT,CASSPGSGTGDTQYF
TRBJ2-7,TRBV6-6,-,-,TGTGCCAGCATCGTTCCCCCCTACGAGCAGTACTTC,CASIVPPYEQYF
TRBJ2-5,TRBV5-6,-,-,TGTGCCAGCAGCCATCAGGGGGGGCTGGGGGAGACCCAGTACTTC,CASSHQGGLGETQYF
TRBJ2-3,TRBV11-3,-,-,TGTGCCAGCAGCTTAGCCGGGACCAGGTCGGGGGATACGCAGTATTTT,CASSLAGTRSGDTQYF
TRBJ1-2,TRBV6-5,-,-,TGTGCCAGCAGTTACCTGTATTATCCTAGGCCAGGGAACGATGGCTACACCTTC,CASSYLYYPRPGNDGYTF
TRBJ2-1,TRBV20-1,-,TRBD2,TGCAGTGCCACTAGCGGGAGTAAACGTGATGAGCAGTTCTTC,CSATSGSKRDEQFF
TRBJ2-1,TRBV21-1,-,-,TGTGCCAGCAGCAAAGAAATACCTAGCGCCTACAATGAGCAGTTCTTC,CASSKEIPSAYNEQFF
TRBJ2-1,TRBV9,-,TRBD2,TGTGCCAGCAGCGTAGCCTCGGGACTAGCGGACGACTACAATGAGCAGTTCTTC,CASSVASGLADDYNEQFF
TRBJ1-1,TRBV5-1,-,-,TGCGCCAGCAGCTGGACCACAGGCAACACTGAAGCTTTCTTT,CASSWTTGNTEAFF
TRBJ1-2,TRBV5-4,-,-,TGTGCCAGCAGCATAATCGGTAGGGTGGATGGCTACACCTTC,CASSIIGRVDGYTF
TRBJ1-1,TRBV13,-,-,TGTGCCAGCAACCCCAGACGGAACACTGAAGCTTTCTTT,CASNPRRNTEAFF
TRBJ2-5,TRBV15,-,TRBD1,TGTGCCACCCATACAGGGGGCGGCGGGCCCGTCGAGACCCAGTACTTC,CATHTGGGGPVETQYF
TRBJ1-1,TRBV20-1,-,TRBD1,TGCAGTGCCGGGACAGGGAGCGACACTGAAGCTTTCTTT,CSAGTGSDTEAFF
TRBJ2-1,TRBV6-5,-,TRBD2,TGTGCCAGCAGTTCGGGGCGGGAGGGCAATGAGCAGTTCTTC,CASSSGREGNEQFF
TRBJ1-4,TRBV7-6,-,-,TGTGCCAGCAGCTTGGGGGGCCGAAAACTGTTTTTT,CASSLGGRKLFF
TRBJ2-7,TRBV30,-,-,TGTGCCTGGAGTGTACTCTGGGAGCAGTACTTC,CAWSVLWEQYF
TRBJ1-1,TRBV20-1,-,-,TGCAGTGCTTTTAACTTCCCCAGGGGAGCAGCTGAAGCTTTCTTT,CSAFNFPRGAAEAFF
TRBJ2-7,TRBV5-1,-,TRBD1,TGCGCCAGCAGCCAAAACAGGGGGCAGCTCTACGAGCAGTACTTC,CASSQNRGQLYEQYF